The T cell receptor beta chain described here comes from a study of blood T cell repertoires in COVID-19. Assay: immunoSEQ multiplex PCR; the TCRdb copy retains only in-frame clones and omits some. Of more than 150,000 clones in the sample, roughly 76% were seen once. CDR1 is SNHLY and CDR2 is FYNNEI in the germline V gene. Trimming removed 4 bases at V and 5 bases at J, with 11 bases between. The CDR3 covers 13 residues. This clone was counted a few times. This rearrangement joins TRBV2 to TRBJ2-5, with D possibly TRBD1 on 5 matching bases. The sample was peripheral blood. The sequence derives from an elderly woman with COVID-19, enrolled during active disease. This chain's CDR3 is CASSVPAGETQYF. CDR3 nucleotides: TGTGCCAGCAGTGTCCCGGCAGGGGAGACCCAGTACTTC.